The 23 T cell receptor beta chains below all came from one sample that was sequenced in a study of T cells in women clearing cervical HPV infection. The protocol was immunoSEQ multiplex PCR, while the TCRdb copy is restricted to in-frame clones and leaves out a portion. This repertoire includes 25,000 to 35,000 clones. The specimen sequenced was blood buffy coat. These receptors were obtained from a woman between 18 and 69 years old with a cervical HPV16 infection that either progressed to CIN3+ or cleared (not recorded which).

Concerning this clone: With the read ending 3 residues before the CDR3 end, the germline J gene is used to fill in that end. The rearrangement links TRBV4-1 to TRBJ2-7; the match to TRBD2 covers 11 bases. Germline CDR1 is MGHRA and CDR2 is YSYEKL. The V and J ends lost 3 bases and 5 bases, in that order; junction bases with no gene match: 12. CDR3 length equals 17 residues. The CDR3 sequence is CASSQVLSGRDVDEQYF. CDR3 DNA (partial): TGCGCCAGCAGCCAGGTTCTTAGCGGGAGGGATGTCGACGAG.

About this clone: The read terminates 3 residues before the CDR3 end, so the remaining end is supplied by the germline J gene. The genes are TRBV5-8 and TRBJ2-7, with TRBD2 matching over 10 bases. This CDR3 has 14 amino acids. Germline-derived CDR1 and CDR2 are SGHTS and YDEGEE. Germline trimming cut 5 bases from V and 5 bases from J; bases unmatched to any gene: 7. The sequenced CDR3 bases are TGTGCCAGCAGACAAGCGGGGGGGCCTAACGAG. It translates to CASRQAGGPNE. The whole CDR3 region reads CASRQAGGPNEQYF.

CDR3 protein: CASSFLQGTTDTQYF. Incomplete CDR3 DNA: TGCGCCAGCAGCTTCCTCCAGGGCACCACAGATACG. The J gene is TRBJ2-3, the V gene TRBV5-1; D is possibly TRBD1 (5 bases). Read data end 3 residues before the CDR3 end; the end is taken from the germline J gene. CDR3 size: 15 residues. Between the trimmed V and J ends, which lost 2 bases and 2 bases, there was a span of 12 bases. From germline, CDR1 is SGHRS and CDR2 YFSETQ.

Concerning this clone itself: The CDR3 end lies 3 residues beyond the end of the read and is filled in from the germline J gene. The V call is TRBV14, the J call TRBJ2-1, with 12 bases matching TRBD2. Germline V gene lookup returns CDR1 SGHDN and CDR2 FVKESK. The CDR3 length is 15 residues. V trimming: 1 base; J trimming: 8 bases; junction bases outside the gene matches: 3. CDR3: CASSQVLAGGDEQFF. Partial CDR3 DNA: TGTGCCAGCAGCCAAGTTCTAGCGGGAGGGGATGAG.

Comment on this clone: The CDR3 end falls 3 residues outside the read, so it is completed with the germline J gene. The chain couples TRBV19 to TRBJ1-2, with D unresolved. The CDR3 covers 14 residues. CDR1 is LNHDA, CDR2 SQIVND, per germline (reference sequence). CDR3 sequence reads: CATAILAGYNDYTF. CDR3 DNA (partial): TGTGCCACCGCAATTCTGGCGGGCTACAATGAC.

Worth noting for this clone: The CDR3 end falls 3 residues outside the read, so it is completed with the germline J gene. The chain recombines TRBV5-1 with TRBJ2-7; 7 bases align to TRBD2. CDR3 size: 14 residues. Trimming removed 0 bases from V and 0 bases from J; junction bases left unmatched: 0. The germline V gene encodes CDR1 SGHRS and CDR2 YFSETQ. CDR3 bases read: TGCGCCAGCAGCTTGGAGCGGGGCTCCTACGAG. As protein: CASSLERGSYE. The whole CDR3 protein reads CASSLERGSYEQYF.

In the case of this clone: The read terminates 3 residues before the CDR3 end, so the remaining end is supplied by the germline J gene. The chain links TRBV5-1 to TRBJ2-5; 8 bases line up with TRBD1. With V trimmed by 2 bases and J by 4 bases, 4 bases remained unmatched. The CDR3 is 14 amino acids. The germline V gene has CDR1 SGHRS and CDR2 YFSETQ. Here the CDR3 reads CASSLQGVRETQYF. CDR3 bases read: TGCGCCAGCAGCTTACAGGGGGTTCGAGAGACC.

Concerning this clone: The read gets to within 3 residues of the CDR3 end, and the germline J gene fills in the rest. The chain links TRBV9 to TRBJ2-7; TRBD1 aligns across 8 bases. V lost 0 bases to trimming and J lost 3 bases; unmatched junction nucleotides: 11. The CDR3 is made up of 17 amino acids. The V gene's germline CDR1 is SGDLS and CDR2 YYNGEE. The CDR3 sequence: CASSVEPGQGLGYEQYF. The covered CDR3 bases are TGTGCCAGCAGCGTAGAACCCGGACAGGGTCTGGGCTACGAG.

Regarding this clone: The CDR3 is cut off 3 residues early in the read; its end comes from the germline J gene. The gene calls are TRBV9 and TRBJ2-1; 14 bases map to TRBD2. The junction had 6 bases not matched to a gene; V was cut back by 4 bases and J by 9 bases. Germline V gene data show CDR1 as SGDLS and CDR2 as YYNGEE. The CDR3 length is 15 residues. CDR3 bases read: TGTGCCAGCAGCCCCGGACTAGCGGGAGGATCTGAG. Encoded protein: CASSPGLAGGSE. The complete CDR3 protein is CASSPGLAGGSEQFF.

In regard to this clone: The read stops 3 residues short of the end of the CDR3; the missing end is completed from the germline J gene. The rearrangement uses TRBV2 and TRBJ2-3; 8 bases are a match to TRBD1. V lost 5 bases to trimming and J lost 3 bases; unmatched junction nucleotides: 4. Per the germline V gene, CDR1 is SNHLY and CDR2 is FYNNEI. This CDR3 has 14 residues. The part of the CDR3 DNA that was read is TGTGCCAGCAGTCCAGGACAGGGAACAGATACG. This sequence encodes CASSPGQGTDT. The full CDR3 protein reads CASSPGQGTDTQYF.

On this clone: Coverage ceases 3 residues before the CDR3 finishes, and the germline J gene fills in the end. The chain couples TRBV20-1 to TRBJ2-3; weak D call: TRBD2 (5 bases). Germline V gene sequence: CDR1 DFQATT, CDR2 SNEGSKA (reference sequence). Trimming took off 0 bases at V and 0 bases at J, with 10 bases between the two ends. The CDR3 runs 15 residues. The CDR3 reads CSARDLRTSTDTQYF. CDR3 DNA, as far as it was read: TGCAGTGCTAGAGATCTGAGGACTAGCACAGATACG.

Details on this clone: The read terminates 3 residues before the CDR3 end, so the remaining end is supplied by the germline J gene. The chain carries TRBV11-2 and TRBJ1-1; possibly TRBD1 for D (6 bases). V was trimmed by 5 bases and J by 4 bases, leaving 11 bases between them. Germline CDR1 SGHAT, CDR2 FQNNGV. CDR3 length equals 13 residues. The CDR3 here is CASSLQGSTEAFF. The sequenced CDR3 bases are TGTGCCAGCAGCCTACAGGGAAGCACTGAA.

With regard to this clone: One end of the junction varies from germline; a read error may be responsible. The read ends 3 residues before the CDR3 terminus; that terminus is restored from the germline J gene. The chain couples TRBV12-3 or TRBV12-4 to TRBJ2-2; TRBD2 aligns across 11 bases. The CDR3 covers 15 residues. The CDR3 bases that were read are TGTGCCAGCAGTCTAGCGGGGGGGAACACCGGGGAG. Amino acids: CASSLAGGNTGE. The CDR3 reads in full as CASSLAGGNTGELFF.

On this clone itself: The observed sequence ends 3 residues before the CDR3 terminus, with the missing tail filled in from the germline J gene. This chain joins TRBV7-9 and TRBJ1-2; TRBD1 might be the D (6 bases). From germline, CDR1 is SEHNR and CDR2 FQNEAQ (reference sequence). V was pared by 5 bases and J by 3 bases, with 13 bases between. The CDR3 is made up of 14 amino acids. The sequenced part of the CDR3 DNA is TGTGCCAGCAGCCGGAGGACAGCCGACTATGGC. Protein sequence: CASSRRTADYG. The full-length CDR3 reads as CASSRRTADYGYTF.

On this clone itself: Read sequence stops 3 residues before the CDR3 end, and the germline J gene provides the missing end. The rearrangement uses TRBV19 and TRBJ1-2, with a possible D match to TRBD1 (6 bases). Germline CDR1 is LNHDA and CDR2 is SQIVND (reference sequence). Trimming took 4 bases from V and 5 from J, leaving 17 bases between them. This CDR3 spans 15 amino acids. CDR3 DNA, as far as it was read: TGTGCCAGTAGTAATCTCGACAGGACTGGGTATGGC. As protein: CASSNLDRTGYG. The full CDR3 is CASSNLDRTGYGYTF.

With regard to this clone: Read coverage stops 3 residues before the CDR3 terminus; the germline J gene supplies the remainder. This chain links TRBV6-1 with TRBJ2-2; TRBD2 matches at 8 bases. In germline, CDR1 is MNHNS, CDR2 SASEGT. This CDR3 is 17 amino acids long. The CDR3 loop reads CASSEASGGMDNEKLFF. CDR3 bases read: TGTGCCAGCAGTGAAGCCTCGGGGGGGATGGATAATGAAAAG.

In the case of this clone: With the read ending 3 residues before the CDR3 end, the germline J gene is used to fill in that end. The chain is built from TRBV5-4 and TRBJ2-7, with a possible D match to TRBD1 (7 bases). The CDR3 extends over 14 amino acids. Germline CDR1 and CDR2: SGHNT and YYREEE (reference sequence). Trimming removed 5 bases from V and 3 bases from J, with 15 bases in between. The CDR3 DNA, read in part, is TGTGCCAGCAGGATCGACAGGGAGGACTACGAG. It translates to CASRIDREDYE. The full CDR3 is CASRIDREDYEQYF.

About this clone itself: The read ends 3 residues shy of where the CDR3 ends; the end is completed using the germline J gene. This chain joins TRBV19 and TRBJ2-7; 12 nucleotides align to TRBD2. The germline V gene has CDR1 LNHDA and CDR2 SQIVND (reference sequence). The CDR3 is made up of 15 amino acids. With 5 bases clipped from V and 1 base from J, the junction kept 3 bases outside the gene matches. CDR3 DNA (partial): TGTGCCAGTAGTGGCGGGACTAGCGGGTCCTACGAG. Its protein product is CASSGGTSGSYE. The entire CDR3 sequence reads CASSGGTSGSYEQYF.

Remarks on this clone: With the read ending 3 residues before the CDR3 end, the germline J gene is used to fill in that end. The V and J genes are TRBV10-3 and TRBJ2-2; 10 positions agree with TRBD2. The V gene's germline CDR1 is ENHRY and CDR2 SYGVKD. The CDR3 is 17 residues long. Germline trimming cut 3 bases from V and 5 bases from J; bases unmatched to any gene: 9. CDR3 protein: CAISETSSGRVTGELFF. CDR3 DNA (partial): TGTGCCATCAGTGAAACGTCCAGCGGGAGGGTTACCGGGGAG.

As for this clone: The CDR3 end falls 3 residues outside the read, so it is completed with the germline J gene. The chain links TRBV9 to TRBJ2-1, with D possibly matching TRBD2 (5 bases). Germline V gene data show CDR1 as SGDLS and CDR2 as YYNGEE. CDR3 length equals 14 residues. The V and J ends lost 1 base and 9 bases respectively, with 14 bases between them. The sequenced part of the CDR3 DNA is TGTGCCAGCAGCGTACCCGCTACTAGTTCTGAG. Translating it yields CASSVPATSSE. The full CDR3 protein is CASSVPATSSEQFF.

The CDR3 bases that were read are TGCGCCAGCAGGGCAGGGATTAGCACAGATACG. Protein sequence: CASRAGISTDT. The complete CDR3 reads CASRAGISTDTQYF. V and J are TRBV5-1 and TRBJ2-3; tentative D call: TRBD1 (5 bases). The missing CDR3 end, 3 residues past where the read stops, is filled in from the germline J gene. The V gene lost 5 bases and the J gene lost 0 bases, with 10 bases spanning the gap. In germline, CDR1 is SGHRS, CDR2 YFSETQ. CDR3 length: 14 residues.

As to this clone: The read ends 3 residues early relative to the CDR3; the germline J gene fills the gap. The chain links TRBV29-1 to TRBJ1-2, with D perhaps matching TRBD1 (5 bases). The length of the CDR3 is 16 residues. The V end was cut by 1 base, the J end by 4 bases, with 19 bases between. CDR1 SQVTM and CDR2 ANQGSEA come from the germline V gene. The DNA read from the CDR3 is TGCAGCGTTGAAGGCCGCCCGAGGGGCACAGTCTATGGC. This gives the protein CSVEGRPRGTVYG. The whole CDR3 sequence is CSVEGRPRGTVYGYTF.

With respect to this clone: The sequence runs out 3 residues before the end of the CDR3; the remainder is reconstructed from the germline J gene. V and J are TRBV13 and TRBJ2-2; 15 nucleotides agree with TRBD2. V trimming: 5 bases; J trimming: 5 bases; junction bases outside the gene matches: 6. Germline V gene data show CDR1 as PRHDT and CDR2 as FYEKMQ (reference sequence). CDR3 length: 17 amino acids. CDR3 bases read: TGTGCCAGCAGCCTCGGACTAGCGGGGGGGCCAACCGGGGAG. It specifies CASSLGLAGGPTGE. The CDR3, in full, reads CASSLGLAGGPTGELFF.